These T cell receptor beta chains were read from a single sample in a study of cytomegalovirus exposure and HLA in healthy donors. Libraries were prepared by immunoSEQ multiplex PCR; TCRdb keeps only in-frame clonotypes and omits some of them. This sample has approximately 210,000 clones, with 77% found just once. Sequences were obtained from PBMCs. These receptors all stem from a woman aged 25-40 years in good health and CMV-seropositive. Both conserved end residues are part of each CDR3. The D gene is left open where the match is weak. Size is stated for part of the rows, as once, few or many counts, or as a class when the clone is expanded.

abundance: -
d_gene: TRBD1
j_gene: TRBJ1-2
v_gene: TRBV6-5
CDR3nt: TGTGCCAGCAGATATCAGGGGGTAGGCTACACCTTC
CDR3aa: CASRYQGVGYTF

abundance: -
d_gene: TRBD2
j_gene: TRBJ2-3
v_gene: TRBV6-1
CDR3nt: TGTGCCAGCAGTGAAATGTCGCGGGGGGGCACAGATACGCAGTATTTT
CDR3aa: CASSEMSRGGTDTQYF

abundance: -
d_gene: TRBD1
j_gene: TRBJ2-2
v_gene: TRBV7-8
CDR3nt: TGTGCCAGCAGCTTAGTCGGACAGGGGGAGAACACCGGGGAGCTGTTTTTT
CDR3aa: CASSLVGQGENTGELFF

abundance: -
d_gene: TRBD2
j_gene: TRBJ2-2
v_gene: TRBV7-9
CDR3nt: TGTGCCAGCAGCCGACTTGGACTAGCCGCCGGGGAGCTGTTTTTT
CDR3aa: CASSRLGLAAGELFF

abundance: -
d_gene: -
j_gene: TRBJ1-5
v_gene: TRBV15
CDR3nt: TGTGCCACCAGCAGAGCCGGGAGCCTCCCAACCCAGCATTTT
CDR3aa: CATSRAGSLPTQHF

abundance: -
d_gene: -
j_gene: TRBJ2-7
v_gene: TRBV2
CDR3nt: TGTGCCAGCGGAATACAGTTAGCCTACGAGCAGTACTTC
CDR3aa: CASGIQLAYEQYF

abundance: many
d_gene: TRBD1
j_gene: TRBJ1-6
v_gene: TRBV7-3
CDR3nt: TGTGCCAGCAGCTTAAGGCAGGGGGATTCACCCCTCCACTTT
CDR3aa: CASSLRQGDSPLHF

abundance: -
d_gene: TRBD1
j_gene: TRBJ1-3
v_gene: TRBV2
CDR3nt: TGTGCCAGCAGCGGACCCGGGACAGTCACCATATATTTT
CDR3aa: CASSGPGTVTIYF

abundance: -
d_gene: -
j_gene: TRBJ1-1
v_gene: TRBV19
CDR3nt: TGTGCCAGTACCCAATTGGGGGGACTGAACACTGAAGCTTTCTTT
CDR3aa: CASTQLGGLNTEAFF

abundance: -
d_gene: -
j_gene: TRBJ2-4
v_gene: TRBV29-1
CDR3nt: TGCAGCGTTGAAGGAGGGTATGAAAACATTCAGTACTTC
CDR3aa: CSVEGGYENIQYF

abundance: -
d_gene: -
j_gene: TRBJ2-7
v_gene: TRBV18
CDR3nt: TGTGCCAGCTCACCGAAGGAGGGAACCGAGCAGTACTTC
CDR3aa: CASSPKEGTEQYF

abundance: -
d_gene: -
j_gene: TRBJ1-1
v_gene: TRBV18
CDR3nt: TGTGCCAGCTCACCAATTGCAGGTCTGAACACTGAAGCTTTCTTT
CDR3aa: CASSPIAGLNTEAFF

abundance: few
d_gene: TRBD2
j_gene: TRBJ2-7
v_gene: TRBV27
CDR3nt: TGTGCCAGCAGTTTAGGCGGGAGGGCCTTCCTTCACGAGCAGTACTTC
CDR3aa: CASSLGGRAFLHEQYF

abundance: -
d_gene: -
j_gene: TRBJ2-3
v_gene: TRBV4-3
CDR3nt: TGCGCCAGCAGCCAAGTTCGCGGGGCCGTGGAGTATTTT
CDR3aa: CASSQVRGAVEYF

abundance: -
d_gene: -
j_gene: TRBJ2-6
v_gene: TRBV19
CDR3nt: TGTGCCAGTAGTGTTCGCTCTGGGGCCAACGTCCTGACTTTC
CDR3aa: CASSVRSGANVLTF

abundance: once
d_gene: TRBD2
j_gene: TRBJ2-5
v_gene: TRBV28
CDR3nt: TGTGCCAGCAGTCCCGGGGTAGCGGGTGTCCAAGAGACCCAGTACTTC
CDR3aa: CASSPGVAGVQETQYF

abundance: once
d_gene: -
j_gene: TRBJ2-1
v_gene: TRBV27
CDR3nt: TGTGCCAGCAGTTTGTTGTCGGGGGGCGTTCAGGAGCAGTTCTTC
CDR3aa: CASSLLSGGVQEQFF

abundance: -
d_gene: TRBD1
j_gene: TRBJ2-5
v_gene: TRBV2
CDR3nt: TGTGCCAGCAGGGACAGGGGGGAGACCCAGTACTTC
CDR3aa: CASRDRGETQYF

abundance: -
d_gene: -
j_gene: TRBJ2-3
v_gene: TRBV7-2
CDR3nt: TGTGCCAGCAGCTTAGACCGGGGATCAGATACGCAGTATTTT
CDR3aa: CASSLDRGSDTQYF

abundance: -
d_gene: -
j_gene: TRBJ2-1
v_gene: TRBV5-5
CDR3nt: TGTGCCAGCAGCTCGGCGGGGTCGTACAATGAGCAGTTCTTC
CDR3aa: CASSSAGSYNEQFF

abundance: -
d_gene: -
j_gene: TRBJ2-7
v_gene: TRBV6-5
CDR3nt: TGTGCCAGCAGTTACCGCAGGGTCGACGAGCAGTACTTC
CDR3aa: CASSYRRVDEQYF

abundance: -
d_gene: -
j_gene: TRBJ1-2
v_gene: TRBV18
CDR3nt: TGTGCCAGCTCGCCTACCAGCGGGGACCTCTATGGCTACACCTTC
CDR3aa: CASSPTSGDLYGYTF

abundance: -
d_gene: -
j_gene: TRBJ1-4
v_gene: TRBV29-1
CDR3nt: TGCAGCGTTGAAGATCCGATGAGGCTCCCTAATGAAAAACTGTTTTTT
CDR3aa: CSVEDPMRLPNEKLFF

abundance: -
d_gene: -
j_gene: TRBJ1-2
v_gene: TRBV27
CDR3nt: TGTGCCAGCAGCCCCGGGGGGGCGGGGGCCAACTATGGCTACACCTTC
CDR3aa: CASSPGGAGANYGYTF

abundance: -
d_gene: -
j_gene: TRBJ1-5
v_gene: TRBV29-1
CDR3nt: TGCAGCGTTGAAGTGGCGGAGGGTGGTCAGCCCCAGCATTTT
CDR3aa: CSVEVAEGGQPQHF

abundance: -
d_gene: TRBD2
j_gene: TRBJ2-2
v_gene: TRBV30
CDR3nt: TGTGCCTGGAAAGCGGGGGTGAACACCGGGGAGCTGTTTTTT
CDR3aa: CAWKAGVNTGELFF

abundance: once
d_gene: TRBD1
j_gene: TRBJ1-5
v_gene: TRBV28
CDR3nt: TGTGCCAGCAGTTTAGCACAGGGGAGCTTGGATTTT
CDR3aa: CASSLAQGSLDF

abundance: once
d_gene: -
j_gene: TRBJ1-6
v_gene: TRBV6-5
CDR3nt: TGTGCTAGCAGTTACTCACCAGGTGTTAATTCACCCCTCCACTTT
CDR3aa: CASSYSPGVNSPLHF

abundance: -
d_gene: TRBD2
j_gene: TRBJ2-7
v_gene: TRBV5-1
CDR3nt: TGCGCCAGCAGCTTGGCCCCTACTAGCGGGAGTCCCTACGAGCAGTACTTC
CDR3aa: CASSLAPTSGSPYEQYF

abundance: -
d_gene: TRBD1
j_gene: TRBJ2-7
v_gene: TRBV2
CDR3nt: TGTGCCAGCAGTCGGACAGGGACCTCCTACGAGCAGTACTTC
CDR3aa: CASSRTGTSYEQYF

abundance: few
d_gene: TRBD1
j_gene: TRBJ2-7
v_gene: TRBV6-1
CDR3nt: TGTGCCAGCAGTGGGGGACAGGGGTCCGACGAGCAGTACTTC
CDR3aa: CASSGGQGSDEQYF

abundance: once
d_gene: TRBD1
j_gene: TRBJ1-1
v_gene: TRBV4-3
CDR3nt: TGCGCCAGCAGCCAGGAAAGGACAGGAGGAACTTGGGGGACTGAAGCTTTCTTT
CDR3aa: CASSQERTGGTWGTEAFF

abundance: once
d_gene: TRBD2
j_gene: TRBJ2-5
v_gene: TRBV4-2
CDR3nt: TGTGCCAGCAGCCTTGAACTAGCGGGGGGACAAGAGACCCAGTACTTC
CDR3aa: CASSLELAGGQETQYF

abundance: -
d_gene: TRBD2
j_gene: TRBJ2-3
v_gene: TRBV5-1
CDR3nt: TGCGCCAGCAGCTTAAGCGGGGGTAGCACAGATACGCAGTATTTT
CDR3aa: CASSLSGGSTDTQYF

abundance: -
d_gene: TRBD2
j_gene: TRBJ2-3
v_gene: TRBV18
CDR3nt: TGTGCCAGCTCACCACCAGCGGGAGGGATAGATACGCAGTATTTT
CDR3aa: CASSPPAGGIDTQYF

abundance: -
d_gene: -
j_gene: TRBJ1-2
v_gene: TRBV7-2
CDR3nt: TGTGCCAGCAGCTTAGATTACGGGTCTAACTATGGCTACACCTTC
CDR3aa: CASSLDYGSNYGYTF

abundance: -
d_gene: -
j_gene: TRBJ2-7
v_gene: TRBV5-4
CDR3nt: TGTGCCAGCAGCTTTACGGGTGCAAACTACGAGCAGTACTTC
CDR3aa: CASSFTGANYEQYF

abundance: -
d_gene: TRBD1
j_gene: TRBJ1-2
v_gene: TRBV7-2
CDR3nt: TGTGCCAGCAGTCCCACAGGGGGCGAAGGCTACACCTTC
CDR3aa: CASSPTGGEGYTF

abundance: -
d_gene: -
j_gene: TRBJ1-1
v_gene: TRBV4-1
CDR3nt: TGCGCCAGCAGCCAAGATCTGACGGCACAGACGAACACTGAAGCTTTCTTT
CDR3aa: CASSQDLTAQTNTEAFF

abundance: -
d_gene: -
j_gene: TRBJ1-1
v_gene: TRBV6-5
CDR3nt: TGTGCCAGCAGTTACACGGGTGCTGAAGCTTTCTTT
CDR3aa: CASSYTGAEAFF

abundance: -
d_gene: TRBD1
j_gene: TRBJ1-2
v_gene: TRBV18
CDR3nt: TGTGCCAGCTCACCAGACGGGACAGTCTATGGCTACACCTTC
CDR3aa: CASSPDGTVYGYTF

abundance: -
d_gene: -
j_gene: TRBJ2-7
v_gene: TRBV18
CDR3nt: TGTGCCAGCTCACGGGGCGGCGGGGACGAGCAGTACTTC
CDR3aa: CASSRGGGDEQYF

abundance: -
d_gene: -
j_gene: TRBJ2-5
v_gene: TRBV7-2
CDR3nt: TGTGCCAGCAGTAAGGGGATCCAAGAGACCCAGTACTTC
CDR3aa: CASSKGIQETQYF

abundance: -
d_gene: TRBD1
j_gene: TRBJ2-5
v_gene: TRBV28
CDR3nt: TGTGCCAGCAGTTGGACAGGGTACGAGACCCAGTACTTC
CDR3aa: CASSWTGYETQYF

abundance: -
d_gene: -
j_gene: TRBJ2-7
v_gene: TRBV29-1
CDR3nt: TGCAGCGTTAAACAGGGCATCGACGAGCAGTACTTC
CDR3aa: CSVKQGIDEQYF

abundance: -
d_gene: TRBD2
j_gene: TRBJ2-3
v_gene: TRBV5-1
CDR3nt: TGCGCCAGCAGCTTGGGACTAGCGGGCACAGATACGCAGTATTTT
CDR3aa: CASSLGLAGTDTQYF

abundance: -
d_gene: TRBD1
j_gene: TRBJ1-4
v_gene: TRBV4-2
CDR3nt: TGTGCCAGCAGCCGAGGCGAGGACAGGGATAATGAAAAACTGTTTTTT
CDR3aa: CASSRGEDRDNEKLFF

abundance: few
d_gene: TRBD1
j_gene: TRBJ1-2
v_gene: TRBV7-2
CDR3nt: TGTGCCAGCAGCTCGGGACAGGGGTTTGGCTACACCTTC
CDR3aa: CASSSGQGFGYTF

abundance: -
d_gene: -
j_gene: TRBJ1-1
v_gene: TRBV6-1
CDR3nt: TGTGCCAGCAGTCTCCCCACCGGGACAACTGAAGCTTTCTTT
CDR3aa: CASSLPTGTTEAFF

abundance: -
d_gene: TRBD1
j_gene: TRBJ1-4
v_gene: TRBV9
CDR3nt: TGTGCCAGCAGCGCGTCGGACAGGGGAAAACTGTTTTTT
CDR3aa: CASSASDRGKLFF

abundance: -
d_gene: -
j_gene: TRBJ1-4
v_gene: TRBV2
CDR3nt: TGTGCCAGCAGTGTTCGGGGACAAGCTAATGAAAAACTGTTTTTT
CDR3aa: CASSVRGQANEKLFF

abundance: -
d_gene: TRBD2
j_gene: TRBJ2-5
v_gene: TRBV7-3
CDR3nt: TGTGCCAGCAGCCCCGTAGAGACTAGCGGGAGGGCAAACCAGTACTTC
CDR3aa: CASSPVETSGRANQYF

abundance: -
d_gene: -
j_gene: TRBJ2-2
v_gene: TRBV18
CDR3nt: TGTGCCAGCTCACCACCAGGACAAAGAAACACCGGGGAGCTGTTTTTT
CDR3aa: CASSPPGQRNTGELFF

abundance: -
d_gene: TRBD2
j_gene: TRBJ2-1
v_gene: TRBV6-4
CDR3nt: TGTGCCAGCAGAGCGGGACTAGAAGCCGATGAGCAGTTCTTC
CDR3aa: CASRAGLEADEQFF

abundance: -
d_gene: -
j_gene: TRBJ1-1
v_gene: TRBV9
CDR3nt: TGTGCCAGCAGCGTAGGAGGAGGGCACACTGAAGCTTTCTTT
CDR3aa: CASSVGGGHTEAFF

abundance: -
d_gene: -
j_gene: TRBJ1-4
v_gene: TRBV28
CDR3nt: TGTGCCAGCAGTTTAAGCAGGGTTCATGAAAAACTGTTTTTT
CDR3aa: CASSLSRVHEKLFF

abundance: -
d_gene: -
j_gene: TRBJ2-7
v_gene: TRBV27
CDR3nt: TGTGCCAGCAGTCCGTCGACCAGGGGATACGAGCAGTACTTC
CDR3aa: CASSPSTRGYEQYF

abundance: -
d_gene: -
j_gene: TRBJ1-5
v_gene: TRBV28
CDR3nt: TGTGCCAGCAGTTCCTCAAGGGACTCCTCTAGCAATCAGCCCCAGCATTTT
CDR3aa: CASSSSRDSSSNQPQHF

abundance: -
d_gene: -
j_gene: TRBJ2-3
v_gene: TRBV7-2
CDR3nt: TGTGCCAGCAGCTTATTCGGGTTGTCTTCCGGAGATACGCAGTATTTT
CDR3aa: CASSLFGLSSGDTQYF